Each of the 21 T cell receptor beta chains below was sequenced from the same sample in a study of cytomegalovirus exposure and HLA in healthy donors. Primers for the PCR totalled 60 Vbeta and 13 Jbeta. The repertoire was sequenced with immunoSEQ multiplex PCR; TCRdb's copy has only in-frame clones and lacks some. The sample has 180,000 or so clones, roughly 87% seen once; the top ten hold 1.5%. Sequenced material: PBMCs. Receptors were obtained from a man aged 35 to 55 in good health and CMV-seronegative.

This sequence joins TRBV6-4 and TRBJ2-5; 11 nucleotides line up with TRBD2. Losses at the gene ends were 2 bases for V and 6 bases for J; bases not matched to a gene: 5. Germline CDR1 MRHNA, CDR2 SNTAGT. The CDR3 extends over 15 amino acids. The CDR3, as DNA: TGTGCCAGCAGTGACGACCTAGCGGGGGGAAAGACCCAGTACTTC. It translates to CASSDDLAGGKTQYF.

The chain links TRBV7-9 to TRBJ1-1, with TRBD1 as a possible D gene (5 bases). Germline CDR1 SEHNR, CDR2 FQNEAQ (reference sequence). The length of the CDR3 is 16 residues. V dropped 2 bases and J dropped 4 bases, with 17 bases sitting between them. The CDR3 DNA reads TGTGCCAGCAGCTTAAAGTTTGGCAGGGAGGGCACTGAAGCTTTCTTT. Protein product: CASSLKFGREGTEAFF.

The V gene is TRBV29-1, the J gene TRBJ2-3; a possible D gene is TRBD2 (6 bases). This CDR3 is built from 16 residues. CDR1 is SQVTM and CDR2 is ANQGSEA in the germline V gene. Trimming left V 6 bases short and J 0 bases short, with 19 bases between. This chain's CDR3 is CSVDPPQRASTDTQYF. The CDR3 DNA sequence: TGCAGCGTCGACCCCCCCCAGCGGGCTAGCACAGATACGCAGTATTTT.

This clone was observed a handful of times. At the DNA level, this CDR3 is encoded by other sequences in the same sample as well. The rearrangement links TRBV7-9 to TRBJ2-7; D might be TRBD2 (5 bases). The germline gives CDR1 SEHNR, CDR2 FQNEAQ (reference sequence). The CDR3 has 12 residues. Between the trimmed V and J ends, which lost 2 bases and 5 bases, there was a span of 7 bases. CDR3 nucleotide sequence: TGTGCCAGCAGCTTAACCGGGGACGAGCAGTACTTC. It encodes CASSLTGDEQYF.

This rearrangement joins TRBV18 to TRBJ2-7; TRBD1 matches 9 bases. V was clipped by 3 bases and J by 4 bases; unmatched bases: 4. CDR1 is KGHSH, CDR2 LQKENI, per germline. This CDR3 region has 14 residues. This chain's CDR3 is CASSPGQGLYEQYF. The CDR3, as DNA: TGTGCCAGCTCACCGGGACAGGGTTTGTACGAGCAGTACTTC.

This clone was counted a single time. The rearrangement joins TRBV13 to TRBJ2-7, with 8 bases identical to TRBD1. Germline V gene data show CDR1 as PRHDT and CDR2 as FYEKMQ (reference sequence). V trimming: 5 bases; J trimming: 3 bases; junction bases outside the gene matches: 6. The CDR3 spans 14 residues. In nucleotides, the CDR3 is TGTGCCAGCAGCGGAGGGACAGGTTTCTACGAGCAGTACTTC. As protein: CASSGGTGFYEQYF.

This clone was seen more than once but under ten times. The gene calls are TRBV5-4 and TRBJ1-4; 7 bases align to TRBD1. With V trimmed by 6 bases and J by 7 bases, 6 bases remained unmatched. The CDR3 length is 13 residues. CDR1 is SGHNT and CDR2 is YYREEE in the germline V gene (reference sequence). The CDR3 sequence is CASMTGNSEKLFF. In nucleotides, the CDR3 is TGTGCCAGCATGACAGGGAATAGTGAAAAACTGTTTTTT.

This clone was counted between two and nine times. The chain links TRBV7-3 to TRBJ2-3; possible D gene TRBD2, 5 bases. This CDR3 contains 14 residues. Germline V gene sequence: CDR1 SGHTA, CDR2 FQGTGA. With 1 base removed from V and 2 bases from J, the gap between germline ends came to 7 bases. The CDR3 DNA reads as TGTGCCAGCAGCTTAATCGGGAACACAGATACGCAGTATTTT. Its protein product is CASSLIGNTDTQYF.

The gene calls are TRBV5-1 and TRBJ2-5; D gene unclear. The CDR3 totals 12 residues. The germline V gene encodes CDR1 SGHRS and CDR2 YFSETQ. V lost 2 bases and J lost 2, with 4 bases in between. The CDR3: CASSFVQETQYF. As DNA, the CDR3 is TGCGCCAGCAGCTTCGTACAAGAGACCCAGTACTTC.

This clone was seen only a few times. The CDR3 loop is CASSQGHTSGGTLAKNIQYF. CDR3 sequence (DNA): TGTGCCAGCAGCCAAGGTCACACTAGCGGGGGTACCTTAGCCAAAAACATTCAGTACTTC. The gene calls are TRBV4-2 and TRBJ2-4, with 11 positions matching TRBD2. J gave up 0 bases and V 1 base, and 11 bases lay outside the gene matches. The CDR3 loop spans 20 amino acids. Germline CDR1 reads LGHNA; CDR2 reads YNFKEQ.

This clone occurred once. The J gene is TRBJ2-7, the V gene TRBV4-3; 8 nucleotides line up with TRBD2. From germline, CDR1 is LGHNA and CDR2 YSLEER. This CDR3 is 16 amino acids long. V gave up 0 bases and J gave up 0 bases; unmatched junction bases: 4. As DNA, the CDR3 is TGCGCCAGCAGCCAAGATCGGGCGGGGGGCTCCTACGAGCAGTACTTC. Translating it yields CASSQDRAGGSYEQYF.

V usage is TRBV19 and J usage is TRBJ1-3; no reliable D call. This CDR3 spans 14 amino acids. CDR1 is LNHDA, CDR2 SQIVND, per germline (reference sequence). The ends were cut back, 4 bases at V and 2 bases at J, with 9 bases in the middle. The CDR3 region has the DNA TGTGCCAGTAGTAACAGTCTCGCTGGAAACACCATATATTTT. This sequence encodes CASSNSLAGNTIYF.

This clone was seen just once. The chain employs TRBV28 and TRBJ1-1, with D possibly being TRBD1 (6 bases). This CDR3 region has 15 residues. Germline lookup yields CDR1 MDHEN and CDR2 SYDVKM. Trimming removed 6 bases from V and 7 bases from J, with 21 bases in between. The CDR3, as DNA: TGTGCCAGCAGCCCTTCCGGGACACGAGGTAATGAAGCTTTCTTT. Its translation: CASSPSGTRGNEAFF.

V and J are TRBV4-2 and TRBJ1-1, with no clear D. This CDR3 spans 13 amino acids. V lost 1 base and J 5 bases, leaving 8 bases between the germline ends. Germline values: CDR1 LGHNA, CDR2 YNFKEQ. The CDR3 here is CASSQGGETEAFF. In DNA, the CDR3 is TGTGCCAGCAGCCAAGGGGGAGAGACTGAAGCTTTCTTT.

The chain carries TRBV27 and TRBJ2-5, with 7 bases fitting TRBD2. CDR1 is MNHEY and CDR2 is SMNVEV in the germline V gene (reference sequence). CDR3 length equals 13 residues. Trimming at V came to 6 bases and at J to 0 bases, leaving 1 base not matched to a gene. CDR3 nucleotides: TGTGCCAGCAGGCGGGAGAACCAAGAGACCCAGTACTTC. Translated, it gives CASRRENQETQYF.

The chain is built from TRBV9 and TRBJ2-5, with D perhaps matching TRBD1 (5 bases). From germline, CDR1 is SGDLS and CDR2 YYNGEE. V lost 1 base and J lost 5, with 15 bases in between. The CDR3 totals 15 residues. Written as DNA, the CDR3 is TGTGCCAGCAGCGTACAGGGTTCGGCTTGGGAGACCCAGTACTTC. The encoded protein is CASSVQGSAWETQYF.

This clone has a single count. The chain recombines TRBV7-2 with TRBJ2-3; 7 nucleotides align to TRBD2. Germline V CDR1 and CDR2: SGHTA, FQGNSA. CDR3 size: 14 residues. Losses at the gene ends were 5 bases for V and 2 bases for J; bases not matched to a gene: 4. The CDR3 sequence is CASSPGGYTDTQYF. The DNA of the CDR3 is TGTGCCAGCAGCCCCGGGGGGTACACAGATACGCAGTATTTT.

The V and J genes are TRBV7-8 and TRBJ2-7, with D tentatively TRBD1 (6 bases). V was shortened by 1 base and J by 6 bases, with 13 bases between the two germline ends. The CDR3 is made up of 14 amino acids. From germline, CDR1 is SGHVS and CDR2 FQNEAQ. CDR3 in amino acids: CASSLEATTGEQYF. The CDR3 nucleotides are TGTGCCAGCAGCTTAGAGGCTACGACAGGCGAGCAGTACTTC.

In its sample, this clone was seen once. The chain carries TRBV27 and TRBJ2-1; 11 nucleotides match TRBD2. With 5 bases clipped from V and 12 bases from J, the junction kept 12 bases outside the gene matches. Germline CDR1 is MNHEY and CDR2 is SMNVEV (reference sequence). CDR3 length: 15 amino acids. The CDR3 is CASSTGLAALSSQFF. CDR3 in DNA: TGTGCCAGCAGTACGGGACTAGCGGCCCTCTCTTCGCAGTTCTTC.

The chain's CDR3 is CASSSGQGRWSIQYF. The CDR3 nucleotides are TGTGCCAGCAGCTCCGGACAGGGTCGGTGGAGCATTCAGTACTTC. V gene TRBV7-8 combines with J gene TRBJ2-4, with TRBD1 matching over 8 bases. Germline loops: CDR1 SGHVS, CDR2 FQNEAQ. CDR3 length: 15 residues. After removal of 4 bases from V and 9 bases from J, the junction contained 11 bases not matched to a gene.

The chain employs TRBV12-5 and TRBJ2-7; tentatively, D is TRBD1 (5 bases). This CDR3 has 14 residues. V lost 11 bases, J lost 2 bases, and 19 bases lay in between. Germline assignment: CDR1 LGHNT and CDR2 FRNRAP. The CDR3 reads CACAVGDRAYEQYF. CDR3 sequence (DNA): TGTGCTTGTGCCGTAGGGGATCGGGCCTACGAGCAGTACTTC.